Reported below is one T cell receptor beta chain. What it binds is unknown. The record originates from a study of T cell responses to AZD1222 COVID-19 vaccine. Study-wide findings and caveats: Baseline antibody screening turned up just a handful of seropositive AZD1222 recipients. Donors, mostly white British, included more females; clonal diversity was possibly underestimated.

Trimming pared 5 bases from V and 0 bases from J, leaving 8 bases between. The length of the CDR3 is 12 residues. The germline CDR1 and CDR2 sequences are SQVTM and ANQGSEA. The assay was immunoSEQ multiplex PCR, and TCRdb's table has in-frame clones only and misses some. The table shows under 150,000 clones, with roughly 90% occurring only once. Sequencing used peripheral blood, obtained 28 days after the second AZD1222 dose. The chain has TRBV29-1 and TRBJ2-7; D ambiguous. This clonotype originated in an adult who received the AZD1222 COVID-19 vaccine. The chain's CDR3 is CSVNLGSYEQYF. For the CDR3, the DNA is TGCAGCGTTAACTTGGGCTCCTACGAGCAGTACTTC.